What follows describes a single TCR beta chain. This CDR3 spans 15 amino acids. V lost 1 base and J lost 7, with 12 bases in between. Germline V gene sequence: CDR1 SGHDT, CDR2 YYEEEE. These data originate in a study of T cell responses to AZD1222 COVID-19 vaccine. Sequencing was performed with immunoSEQ multiplex PCR; in TCRdb, only in-frame clones are kept and a portion is missing. The sample contains tens of thousands of clones, around 90% of which appear only once. Sample: peripheral blood, taken 28 days after the second AZD1222 dose. The receptor's source is an adult who received the AZD1222 COVID-19 vaccine. This chain joins TRBV5-6 and TRBJ1-6; perhaps TRBD1 as D (5 bases). The CDR3 is CASSLPRGLNSPLHF. CDR3 nucleotides: TGTGCCAGCAGCTTGCCCCGGGGCCTAAATTCACCCCTCCACTTT.